The sample holds one count of the clone carrying this T cell receptor beta chain. Its target is unknown. This record belongs to a study of persistence of HIV-infected CD4 T cells. The stimulus was an HIV-1 Gag 15-mer peptide pool, approximately 0.93 ug/peptide/mL. Sorting selected CD4+ T cells upregulating both CD40 ligand and CD69. CD4+ T cell counts exceeded 400 cells/uL; CMV serology was positive. The libraries were made with immunoSEQ version 4 in survey mode. Generated by immunoSEQ multiplex PCR, the TCRdb table keeps only in-frame clones and is missing some. The sample has 20,000 to 25,000 clones; 74% are singletons. This CDR3 has 13 residues. Per the germline V gene, CDR1 is SGHRS and CDR2 is YFSETQ. V lost 0 bases and J lost 6, with 7 bases in between.

V is TRBV5-1 and J is TRBJ2-4; D unclear. Specimen: CD4+ T cells sorted from PBMCs after approximately 19-hour stimulation, collected from a patient who received antiretroviral therapy. The sequence was collected from an adult man with HIV who was CMV-seropositive. CDR3 nucleotides: TGCGCCAGCAGCTTGGAGGACCGAAACATTCAGTACTTC. It is translated as CASSLEDRNIQYF.